This entry describes one T cell receptor (beta chain). There are many counts of this clonotype. Its binding antigen is unknown. The record has no base qualities; no much larger clone is one base away. TCRdb records Illumina MiSeq as the sequencer. TCRdb reran the public reads through fastp at Q25 and MiXCR, keeping productive beta chains. Each entry merges the rows of one CDR3 protein and shows their most common DNA and genes. A total of roughly 5,400 distinct CDR3 sequences appear in this sample, more than 8% of them only once. Under 7% of the sample goes to the ten largest clones. This record comes from a study. Sequenced sample: CD4+ T cells from synovial fluid. The clonotype originates from a human donor with rheumatoid arthritis.

The bases are TGTGCCAGCTCCCCCGGGACAGGGGGAAAAGATGAGCAGTTCTTC. Translation gives CASSPGTGGKDEQFF. The chain couples TRBV18 to TRBJ2-1, and TRBD1 aligns with 11 junction nucleotides. The CDR3 runs 15 amino acids, cysteine and phenylalanine included. The sequence is cut down to CDR3 DNA, 45 bases in frame from base 1. Trimming leaves V shorter by 6 bases and J shorter by 8 bases, with the junction holding 9 bases beyond the gene matches. CDR1 is given as KGHSH and CDR2 as LQKENI, both from the germline V gene. Joined to the reference TRBV18 and TRBJ2-1 proteins, this CDR3 gives the full variable domain: NAGVMQNPRHLVRRRGQEARLRCSPMKGHSHVYWYRQLPEEGLKFMVYLQKENIIDESGMPKERFSAEFPKEGPSILRIQQVVRGDSAAYFCASSPGTGGKDEQFFGPGTRLTVL.